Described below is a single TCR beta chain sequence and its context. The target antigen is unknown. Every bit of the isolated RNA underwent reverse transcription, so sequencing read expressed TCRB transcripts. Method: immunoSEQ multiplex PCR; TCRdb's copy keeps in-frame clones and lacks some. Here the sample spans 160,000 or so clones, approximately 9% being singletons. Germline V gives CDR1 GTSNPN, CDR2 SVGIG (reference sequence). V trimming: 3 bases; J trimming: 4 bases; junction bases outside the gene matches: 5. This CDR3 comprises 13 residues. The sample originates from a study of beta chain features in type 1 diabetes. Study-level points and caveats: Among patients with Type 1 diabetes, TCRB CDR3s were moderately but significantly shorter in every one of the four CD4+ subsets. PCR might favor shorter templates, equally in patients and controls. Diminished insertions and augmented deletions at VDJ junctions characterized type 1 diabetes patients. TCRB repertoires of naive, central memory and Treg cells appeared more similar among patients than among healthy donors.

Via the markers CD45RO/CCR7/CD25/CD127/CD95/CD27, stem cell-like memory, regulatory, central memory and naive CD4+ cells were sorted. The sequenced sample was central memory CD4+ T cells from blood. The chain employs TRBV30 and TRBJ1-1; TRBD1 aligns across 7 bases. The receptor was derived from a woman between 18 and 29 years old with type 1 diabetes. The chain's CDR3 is CAWRRTGATEAFF. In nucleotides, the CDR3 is TGTGCCTGGAGGAGAACAGGGGCCACTGAAGCTTTCTTT.